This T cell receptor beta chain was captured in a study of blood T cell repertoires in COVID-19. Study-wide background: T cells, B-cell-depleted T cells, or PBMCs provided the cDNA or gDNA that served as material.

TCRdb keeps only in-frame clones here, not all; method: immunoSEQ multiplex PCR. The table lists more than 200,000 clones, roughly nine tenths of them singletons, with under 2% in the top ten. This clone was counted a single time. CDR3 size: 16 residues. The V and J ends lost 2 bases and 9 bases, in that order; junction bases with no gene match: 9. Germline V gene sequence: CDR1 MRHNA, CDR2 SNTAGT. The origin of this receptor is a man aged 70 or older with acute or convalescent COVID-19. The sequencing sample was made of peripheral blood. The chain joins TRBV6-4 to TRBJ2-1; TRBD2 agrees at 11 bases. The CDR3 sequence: CASSDETSGIGGEQFF. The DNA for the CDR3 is TGTGCCAGCAGTGACGAGACTAGCGGGATTGGCGGTGAGCAGTTCTTC.